The TCR beta chain described here comes from a study of blood T cell repertoires in COVID-19. On the study more broadly: Material from acute and convalescent COVID-19 was sourced from the United States, Italy and Spain. In each case, the material was cDNA or gDNA derived from T cells, B-cell-depleted T cells, or PBMCs.

In the original workflow: Reference gene primer amplification gave nucleated cell count estimates. The assay was immunoSEQ multiplex PCR, and TCRdb's table has in-frame clones only and misses some. The V and J calls and the clone size are those of that table, but D and trimming were determined from the DNA. There are roughly 81,000 clones in the sample; 89% occur only once, and more than 10% lies in the top ten. Germline V lookup: CDR1 MDHEN, CDR2 SYDVKM. The V and J ends lost 2 bases and 8 bases, in that order; junction bases with no gene match: 5. The CDR3 is made up of 15 amino acids. The material sequenced was peripheral blood. This sequence joins TRBV28 and TRBJ2-1, with 11 bases lining up with TRBD2. This receptor was obtained from a man in his 70s with active or convalescent COVID-19. Here the CDR3 DNA reads TGTGCCAGCAGTTTACTTCTAGCGGGGGGCGATGAGCAGTTCTTC. Translating gives CASSLLLAGGDEQFF.